The TCR beta chain under discussion was sequenced for a study of shared T cell receptors in the human thymus (dated by TCRdb to the early 2020s). General notes on the study: The study examined how self-reactive, shared T-cell receptor alpha chains are generated in the human thymus.

A remark on this clone: Its recognized antigen is unknown. No much larger clonotype is one base removed from it; base qualities were not supplied.

V trim: 10 bases; J trim: 2 bases; unmatched bases: 15. Per the germline V gene, SGHRS is the CDR1 and YFSETQ is the CDR2. The CDR3 goes from the cysteine to the phenylalanine over 17 residues. The sequence is cut down to CDR3 DNA, 51 bases in frame from base 1. To prepare the library, the immunoSEQ multiplex PCR assay was applied. The immuneACCESS repertoire file appears here via TCRdb, limited to in-frame rearrangements. These files lack a portion of the clones; in checked studies, under half of the deficit traces to unresolved V genes, and the cause of the others is not known. Here the sample has 500,000 to 850,000 clones; approximately 89% occur a single time. The ten largest account for about 0.0094% of the sample. The same sample was also used in a study of human thymus T cells. In that second paper, the authors write: In Finland, the donors were immunologically healthy infants who were having open corrective cardiac surgery for congenital heart defects. Thymus tissue was collected as surgical resects that were removed during corrective cardiac surgery. V and J gene segment usage appeared biased in both thymic and peripheral blood repertoires. According to the related research, thymic TCR repertoires were highly overlapping among unrelated individuals. TCR alpha and beta repertoires from about 8 infant thymus samples and four related peripheral blood samples were characterized in the study. Donor ages ranged from about 7 to 244 days, and the cohort comprised 5 to 7 male and two female infants. Thymocytes were released mechanically from tissue and stored at -70 °C as pellets of roughly 9.5-31 million cells. A QIAsymphony instrument was used to extract genomic DNA from frozen cell pellets. TCRB and TCRAD loci were amplified from a standardized quantity of quality-controlled genomic DNA using the immunoSEQ multiplex PCR assay. Amplicons spanned the V(D)J region at a length sufficient to cover the CDR3 and identify V and J genes. Amplicon sequencing was performed on an Illumina platform through the commercial immunoSEQ service. Primer bias and sequencing errors were corrected as previously described, and TCRAD and TCRB were defined on the basis of the IMGT database. Analysis of the repertoires was done with immunoSEQ Analyzer 3.0 and VDJTools and included basic statistics, V/J segment usage, diversity estimates, rarefaction and pairwise overlap. Chao1, ChaoE, Efron-Thisted, Shannon and inverse Simpson indices were used to estimate diversity, which was also estimated on datasets down-sampled to the smallest sample. Repertoire overlap was determined by strict matching of CDR3 nucleotide sequence, V gene and J gene, and Jaccard-based multidimensional scaling clustering was applied. On average, thymus samples yielded some 810,000 unique TCRB clonotypes, whereas blood samples yielded around 84,000.

This clonotype was sampled from a boy under three years old with a congenital heart defect. Donor details come from another sample of the same person, matched by shared clones. Recombination joined TRBV5-1 with TRBJ2-4; the junction holds 10 bases that match TRBD2. Sequenced material: thymocytes. The CDR3 region has the sequence CALPWRVAGGPKNIQYF. The DNA reads as follows: TGCGCCCTTCCATGGAGGGTAGCGGGAGGCCCCAAAAACATTCAGTACTTC.